The rows below give T cell receptor beta chains drawn from one sample of a study of patients and donors after allogeneic stem cell transplantation. From the RT-PCR reads, TCRdb called clonotypes with MiXCR, one entry per CDR3 protein. The data show roughly 140,000 distinct CDR3 sequences, roughly 35% seen once. The specimen sequenced was blood, either unsorted or a sorted T cell fraction (not recorded which). These receptors originate from a human donor who was either an allogeneic HSCT recipient or a stem cell or donor lymphocyte infusion donor (not recorded which). It is not recorded whose cells these are; they may come from a transplant donor. Both conserved end residues are trimmed from each CDR3.

CDR3	V	J
ASSGTGGLTEAF	TRBV5-1	TRBJ1-1
SASVRNTDTQY	TRBV20-1	TRBJ2-3
SVEVGRVRYGYT	TRBV29-1	TRBJ1-2
ASTLINEQF	TRBV6-2/TRBV6-3	TRBJ2-1
ASNFHQGGLNTEAF	TRBV6-5	TRBJ1-1
SASRVYNEQF	TRBV20-1	TRBJ2-1
ASSQGETSTDTQY	TRBV4-3	TRBJ2-3
ASSLLDNEQF	TRBV7-9	TRBJ2-1
ASSPTPSGGYNEQF	TRBV7-8	TRBJ2-1
ASTPDAWTNSPLH	TRBV19	TRBJ1-6
ASSLLPRTSGGGEQF	TRBV7-6	TRBJ2-1
ASNPGGAKGYGYT	TRBV12-3/TRBV12-4	TRBJ1-2
ASSQVGLAGAVPSTDTQY	TRBV4-2	TRBJ2-3
SVVGRQRGEQY	TRBV29-1	TRBJ2-7
ASSFGAGVGDTQY	TRBV12-3/TRBV12-4	TRBJ2-3
ATSAGALQPQH	TRBV12-3/TRBV12-4	TRBJ1-5
ASSEGSNYGYT	TRBV25-1	TRBJ1-2
SAALGGGREKLF	TRBV20-1	TRBJ1-4
SAEQGGGAF	TRBV20-1	TRBJ1-1
ASNGQMNSPLH	TRBV6-6	TRBJ1-6
SVFPGLKNNEQF	TRBV29-1	TRBJ2-1
ASSSDGANYGYT	TRBV12-3/TRBV12-4	TRBJ1-2
SAPGAGNTIY	TRBV20-1	TRBJ1-3
SARDGENYGYT	TRBV20-1	TRBJ1-2
ASSLPLPSGGETQY	TRBV5-1	TRBJ2-5
SARDGTGDGKLF	TRBV20-1	TRBJ1-4
ASSFTSPSLTPPNSPLH	TRBV5-1	TRBJ1-6
ASSEKVPRGTEAF	TRBV2	TRBJ1-1
ASSFSRSNMETQY	TRBV12-3/TRBV12-4	TRBJ2-5
ASSQPYREETQY	TRBV3-1	TRBJ2-5
ASSLWLAGGLSSYNEQF	TRBV7-8	TRBJ2-1
ASSYSPRGQGNNSPLH	TRBV6-5	TRBJ1-6
SAERISGNTIY	TRBV20-1	TRBJ1-3